A single TCR beta chain is shown here with its context. The sample comes from a study of Ad26.COV2.S vaccination and SARS-CoV-2 variants. Across the whole study: In the COV1001 trial, the donor was in the Ad26.COV2.S arm. Intramuscularly, Ad26.COV2.S was given either once or twice, 56 days apart.

Treatment of the sample: about 20 received Ad26.COV2.S at low or high dose, single or two shots; 5 received placebo; per-sample allocation not given. Material that was analyzed had been drawn on day 63 after the first vaccine or placebo injection. The assay was immunoSEQ multiplex PCR, and TCRdb's table has in-frame clones only and misses some. Among about 410,000 clones, 89% were seen once, and the ten largest hold approximately 1.9%. The CDR3 has 13 amino acids. Germline assignment: CDR1 ENHRY and CDR2 SYGVKD. V shed 11 bases and J 2 bases; nucleotides not matched to a gene: 6. The source is a person aged 18-60 years who received the Ad26.COV2.S COVID-19 vaccine or a placebo. The starting material was peripheral blood, obtained in a trial of Ad26.COV2.S vaccine versus placebo. The gene calls are TRBV10-3 and TRBJ2-1, with 7 positions matching TRBD2. The CDR3 reads CASGGGPYNEQFF. CDR3 DNA: TGTGCCTCGGGGGGAGGGCCCTACAATGAGCAGTTCTTC.